The 7 T cell receptor beta chains below were found in one sample sequenced in a study of T cells in Graves' hyperthyroidism and ophthalmopathy. What was amplified from RNA transcripts were TCR beta CDR3 regions. HTBI primers were used for first-round RT-PCR of the TCR CDR3. From the multiplex PCR reads, TCRdb called clonotypes with MiXCR, one entry per CDR3 protein. The sample records about 280,000 distinct CDR3 sequences, 25% being singletons. Sequencing used blood. The receptors come from a man aged 35-49 years with Graves' hyperthyroidism that later progressed to Graves' ophthalmopathy.

This clonotype has ten or more counts. This chain uses TRBV7-2 with TRBJ1-2; 11 bases agree with TRBD1. The CDR3 is 15 residues long. From germline, CDR1 is SGHTA and CDR2 FQGNSA. V lost 5 bases to trimming and J lost 2 bases; unmatched junction nucleotides: 4. In DNA, the CDR3 is TGTGCCAGCAGCCAGGACAGGGGGCGGAACTATGGCTACACCTTC. Its protein product is CASSQDRGRNYGYTF. Full variable domain (remainder filled in from reference TRBV7-2 and TRBJ1-2): GAGVSQSPSNKVTEKGKDVELRCDPISGHTALYWYRQSLGQGLEFLIYFQGNSAPDKSGLPSDRFSAERTGGSVSTLTIQRTQQEDSAVYLCASSQDRGRNYGYTFGSGTRLTVV.

Ten or more counts support this clonotype. The chain is built from TRBV19 and TRBJ1-5; D is unclear. Trimming cost V 7 bases and J 0 bases, with 16 bases left between them. CDR3 length: 16 amino acids. Germline V gives CDR1 LNHDA, CDR2 SQIVND (reference sequence). Here the CDR3 DNA reads TGTGCCAGTACGGCGCGACGAGGTCTTAGCAATCAGCCCCAGCATTTT. This gives the protein CASTARRGLSNQPQHF.

This clonotype was counted many times. This sequence joins TRBV4-1 and TRBJ2-7; D might be TRBD1 or TRBD2, each matching 6 bases. The CDR3 extends over 15 amino acids. V was trimmed by 2 bases and J by 4 bases, leaving 15 bases between them. Germline V CDR1 and CDR2: MGHRA, YSYEKL. Here the CDR3 DNA reads TGCGCCAGCAGCCAACCTACCTCGGGGGCATACGAGCAGTACTTC. This encodes CASSQPTSGAYEQYF.

This chain uses TRBV3-1 with TRBJ2-7; D is unclear. The V end was cut by 2 bases, the J end by 0 bases, with 8 bases between. The germline V gene encodes CDR1 LGHDT and CDR2 YNNKEL (reference sequence). The CDR3 is made up of 14 amino acids. The CDR3 DNA reads TGTGCCAGCAGCCAATTAGAGTACTCCTACGAGCAGTACTTC. It codes for CASSQLEYSYEQYF.

The sample holds many counts of this clonotype. V usage is TRBV7-2 and J usage is TRBJ2-7; 8 positions match TRBD1. Germline loops: CDR1 SGHTA, CDR2 FQGNSA. CDR3 length equals 14 residues. Trimming at V came to 1 base and at J to 3 bases, leaving 2 bases not matched to a gene. Here the CDR3 DNA reads TGTGCCAGCAGCTTAGGGACAGGGATCTACGAGCAGTACTTC. Its translation is CASSLGTGIYEQYF.

This clonotype was seen repeatedly, ten times or more. The chain employs TRBV5-1 and TRBJ2-7, with 9 bases matching TRBD2. CDR1 and CDR2 (germline): SGHRS, YFSETQ. The CDR3 runs to 14 residues. After removal of 0 bases from V and 4 bases from J, the junction contained 2 bases not matched to a gene. CDR3 protein: CASSLGLAEYEQYF. The CDR3 DNA reads TGCGCCAGCAGCTTGGGACTAGCGGAATACGAGCAGTACTTC.

This clonotype was recorded many times. The CDR3 protein is CSVSGFRTGELFF. The CDR3 DNA sequence: TGCAGCGTCTCAGGGTTTCGAACCGGGGAGCTGTTTTTT. This rearrangement joins TRBV29-1 to TRBJ2-2, with D possibly TRBD1 on 5 matching bases. Germline values: CDR1 SQVTM, CDR2 ANQGSEA. V lost 6 bases, J lost 5 bases, and 13 bases lay in between. The CDR3 contains 13 residues.